The present TCR beta chain was sequenced within a study of cytomegalovirus exposure and HLA in healthy donors. The overall study: Unique TCRs numbering some 93 million, obtained from HLA-typed donors, made up an early data release. Out of fewer than 500 genotyped donors, roughly 83% belonged to the Caucasian-associated ancestry cluster. Points from the study as a whole: HLA restriction was apparent for most CMV-associated TCR beta chains in a later analysis.

J lost 5 bases, V lost 6 bases, and 6 bases had no gene match. Germline V lookup: CDR1 MNHEY, CDR2 SVGAGI. This CDR3 comprises 15 residues. With regard to this clone: Antigen: not known.

Researchers ran the PCR with 60 Vbeta and 13 Jbeta primers. Per the original methods: Around 83 million unique TCR beta chains, 10 million to 14 million shared, were counted in a later analysis. Profiled with immunoSEQ multiplex PCR; TCRdb holds only in-frame clones, not every one. The V and J calls and clone size come from that table; D and trimming were worked out from the DNA. This table holds roughly 120,000 clones, 82% found once. This sequence was found in a woman between 18 and 29 years old in good health and CMV-seronegative. Input material: PBMCs. The chain links TRBV6-5 to TRBJ1-5; 11 bases map to TRBD1. The CDR3 sequence: CASSHRDRGDQPQHF. The CDR3 DNA reads as TGTGCCAGCAGCCACCGGGACAGGGGGGATCAGCCCCAGCATTTT.